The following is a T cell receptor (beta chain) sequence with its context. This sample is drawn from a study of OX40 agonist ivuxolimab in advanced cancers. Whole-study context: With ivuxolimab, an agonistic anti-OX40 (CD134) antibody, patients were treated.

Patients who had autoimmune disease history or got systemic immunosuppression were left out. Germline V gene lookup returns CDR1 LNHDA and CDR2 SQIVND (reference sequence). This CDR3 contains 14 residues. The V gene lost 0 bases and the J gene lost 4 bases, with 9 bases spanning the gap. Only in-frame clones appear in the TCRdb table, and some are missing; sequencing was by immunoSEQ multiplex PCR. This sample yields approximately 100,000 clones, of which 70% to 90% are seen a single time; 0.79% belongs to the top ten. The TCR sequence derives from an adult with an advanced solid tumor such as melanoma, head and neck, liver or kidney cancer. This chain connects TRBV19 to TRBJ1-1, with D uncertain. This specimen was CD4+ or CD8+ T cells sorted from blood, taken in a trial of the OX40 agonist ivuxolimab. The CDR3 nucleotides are TGTGCCAGTAGTATAGATCGACGGGGCACTGAAGCTTTCTTT. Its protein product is CASSIDRRGTEAFF.